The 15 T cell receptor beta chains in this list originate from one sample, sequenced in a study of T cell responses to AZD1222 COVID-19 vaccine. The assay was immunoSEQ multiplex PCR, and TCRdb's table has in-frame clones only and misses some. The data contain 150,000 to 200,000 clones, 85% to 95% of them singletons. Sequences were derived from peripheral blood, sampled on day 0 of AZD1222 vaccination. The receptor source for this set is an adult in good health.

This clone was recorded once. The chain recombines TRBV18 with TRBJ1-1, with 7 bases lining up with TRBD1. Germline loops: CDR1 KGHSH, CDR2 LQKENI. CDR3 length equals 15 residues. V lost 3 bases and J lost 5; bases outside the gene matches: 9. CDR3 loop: CASSPEAGGRTEAFF. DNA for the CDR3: TGTGCCAGCTCACCTGAGGCAGGGGGGAGAACTGAAGCTTTCTTT.

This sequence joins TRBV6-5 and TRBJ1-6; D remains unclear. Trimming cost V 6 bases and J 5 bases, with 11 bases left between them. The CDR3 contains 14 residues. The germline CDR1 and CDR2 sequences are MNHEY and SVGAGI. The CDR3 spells CASRPGRNNSPLHF. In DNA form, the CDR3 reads TGTGCCAGCAGACCTGGACGGAATAATTCACCCCTCCACTTT.

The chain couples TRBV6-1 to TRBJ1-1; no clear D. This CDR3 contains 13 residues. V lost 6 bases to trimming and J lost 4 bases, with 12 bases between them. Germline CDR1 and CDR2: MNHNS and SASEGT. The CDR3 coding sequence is TGTGCCAGCAGCTCTTGGGGAGGCACTGAAGCTTTCTTT. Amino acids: CASSSWGGTEAFF.

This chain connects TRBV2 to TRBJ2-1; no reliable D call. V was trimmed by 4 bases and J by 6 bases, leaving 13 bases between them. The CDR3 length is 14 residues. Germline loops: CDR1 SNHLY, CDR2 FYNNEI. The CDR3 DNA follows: TGTGCCAGCAGTGGGCCGGACGAACCCAATGAGCAGTTCTTC. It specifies CASSGPDEPNEQFF.

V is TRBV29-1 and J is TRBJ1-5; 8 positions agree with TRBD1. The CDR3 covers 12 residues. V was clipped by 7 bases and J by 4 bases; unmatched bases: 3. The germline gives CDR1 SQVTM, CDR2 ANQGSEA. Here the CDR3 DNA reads TGCAGCGCTAGACAGGGGAATCAGCCCCAGCATTTT. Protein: CSARQGNQPQHF.

Here the CDR3 DNA reads TGTGCCAGCAGTCCGACGGCGCCACGGAACACTGAAGCTTTCTTT. Protein product: CASSPTAPRNTEAFF. The chain carries TRBV28 and TRBJ1-1; no firm D call. V lost 5 bases and J lost 1, with 14 bases in between. The CDR3 is 15 amino acids. CDR1 MDHEN and CDR2 SYDVKM come from the germline V gene.

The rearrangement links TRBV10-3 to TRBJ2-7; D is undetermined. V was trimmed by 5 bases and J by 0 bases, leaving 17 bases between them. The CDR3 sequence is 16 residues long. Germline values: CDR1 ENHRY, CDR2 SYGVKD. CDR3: CAISPRGLAPSYEQYV. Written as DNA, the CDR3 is TGTGCCATCAGTCCCAGAGGCCTCGCGCCCTCCTACGAGCAGTACGTC.

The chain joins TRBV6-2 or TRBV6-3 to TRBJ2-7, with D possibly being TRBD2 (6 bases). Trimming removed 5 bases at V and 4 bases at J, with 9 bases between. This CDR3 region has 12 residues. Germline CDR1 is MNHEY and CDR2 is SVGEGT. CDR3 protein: CASSGGLYEQYV. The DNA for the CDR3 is TGTGCCAGCAGTGGAGGGTTGTACGAGCAGTACGTC.

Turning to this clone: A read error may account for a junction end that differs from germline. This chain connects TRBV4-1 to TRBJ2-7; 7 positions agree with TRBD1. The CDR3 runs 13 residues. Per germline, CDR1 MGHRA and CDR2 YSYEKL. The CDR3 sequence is CASSQGTEYEQYF. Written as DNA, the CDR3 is TGCGCCAGCAGTCAAGGGACAGAATACGAGCAGTACTTC.

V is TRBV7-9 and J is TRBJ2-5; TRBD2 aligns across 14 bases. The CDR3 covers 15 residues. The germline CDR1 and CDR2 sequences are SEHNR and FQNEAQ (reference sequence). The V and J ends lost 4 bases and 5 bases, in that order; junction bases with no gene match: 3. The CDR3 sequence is CASSSWTSGRETQYF. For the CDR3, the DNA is TGTGCCAGCAGCTCGTGGACTAGCGGGAGGGAGACCCAGTACTTC.

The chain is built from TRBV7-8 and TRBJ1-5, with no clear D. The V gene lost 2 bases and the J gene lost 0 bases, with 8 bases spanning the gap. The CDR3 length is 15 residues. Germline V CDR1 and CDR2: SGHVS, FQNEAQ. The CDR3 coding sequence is TGTGCCAGCAGCTTATATTCCGATAGCAATCAGCCCCAGCATTTT. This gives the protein CASSLYSDSNQPQHF.

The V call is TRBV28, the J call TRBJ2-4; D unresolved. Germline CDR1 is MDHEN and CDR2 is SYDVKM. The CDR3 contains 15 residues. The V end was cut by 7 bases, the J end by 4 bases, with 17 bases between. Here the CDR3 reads CASIPGGNLKNIQYF. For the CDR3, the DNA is TGTGCCAGCATTCCCGGTGGAAATTTAAAAAACATTCAGTACTTC.

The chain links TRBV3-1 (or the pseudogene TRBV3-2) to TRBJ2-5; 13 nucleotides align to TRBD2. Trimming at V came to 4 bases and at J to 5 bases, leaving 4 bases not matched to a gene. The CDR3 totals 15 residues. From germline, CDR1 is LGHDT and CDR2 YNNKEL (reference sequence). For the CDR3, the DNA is TGTGCCAGCAGCCCTGGACTAGCGGGGGTTGAGACCCAGTACTTC. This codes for CASSPGLAGVETQYF.

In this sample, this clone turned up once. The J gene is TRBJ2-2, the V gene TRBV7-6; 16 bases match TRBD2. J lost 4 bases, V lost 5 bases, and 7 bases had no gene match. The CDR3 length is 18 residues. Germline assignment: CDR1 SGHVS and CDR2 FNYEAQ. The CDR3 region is CASSKGLAGGPSTGELFF. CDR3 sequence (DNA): TGTGCCAGCAGCAAGGGACTAGCGGGAGGGCCAAGCACCGGGGAGCTGTTTTTT.

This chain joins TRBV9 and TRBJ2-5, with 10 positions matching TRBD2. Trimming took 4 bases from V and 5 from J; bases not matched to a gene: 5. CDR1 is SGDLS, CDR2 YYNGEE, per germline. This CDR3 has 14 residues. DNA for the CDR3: TGTGCCAGCAGCATGAGCGGGGGGGCGGAGACCCAGTACTTC. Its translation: CASSMSGGAETQYF.